This TCR beta chain appears in the sequencing data of a study of long-term antiretroviral therapy in people with HIV. Running of the v3.0 immunoSEQ assay took place at survey level. Method: immunoSEQ multiplex PCR; TCRdb's copy keeps in-frame clones and lacks some. The table has about 39,000 clones, approximately 85% seen once. Whole-study results and caveats: Diversity went up after ART and still fell short of transplant donor controls. Repertoire dominance by clones expanded before ART was seen at all time points.

Donors needed at least one pre-ART PBMC sample plus at least two post-ART samples. In regard to this clone: What it binds is not known.

CDR3 length equals 13 residues. Germline V gene lookup returns CDR1 MNHEY and CDR2 SVGAGI. V was pared by 6 bases and J by 3 bases, with 2 bases of the junction left unmatched. The input for sequencing was unsorted PBMCs, taken 3.1 years after starting antiretroviral therapy. The chain links TRBV6-5 to TRBJ2-5; 9 positions agree with TRBD1. The clonotype comes from a woman aged 45-65 years with HIV. CDR3 in DNA: TGTGCCAGCAGGGGGACAGGGAAAGAGACCCAGTACTTC. Amino acids: CASRGTGKETQYF.